A selection of T cell receptor beta chains follows, all from one sample in a study of blood T cell repertoires in COVID-19. Measured with immunoSEQ multiplex PCR; TCRdb has only the in-frame clones, and not every one. This sample carries over 150,000 clones, 75% to 85% of them seen once, and the ten largest clones take 13%. Specimen: peripheral blood. The source of these receptors is a human donor in a cohort sampled during active COVID-19. Both conserved end residues are part of each CDR3. The order of the fields is D gene, clone size, V gene, J gene, CDR3 protein, CDR3 DNA. D genes are given only for firm matches. Some rows mark clone size as missing; the rest say once, few, many or name a class of expanded clone.

TRBD2	once	TRBV25-1	TRBJ2-1	CASSEYQLAGAVEQFF	TGTGCCAGCAGTGAATATCAGCTAGCGGGGGCGGTTGAGCAGTTCTTC
TRBD1	.	TRBV2	TRBJ2-1	CASQDRGGYNEQFF	TGTGCCAGCCAGGACAGGGGGGGATATAATGAGCAGTTCTTC
.	few	TRBV14	TRBJ2-2	CASSQLRGRDTGELFF	TGTGCCAGCAGCCAACTCAGGGGTAGGGACACCGGGGAGCTGTTTTTT
TRBD2	.	TRBV9	TRBJ2-1	CASSVGGRERDEQFF	TGTGCCAGCAGCGTAGGTGGGCGGGAGCGTGATGAGCAGTTCTTC
.	.	TRBV7-2	TRBJ2-2	CASSWAGAGELFF	TGTGCCAGCAGCTGGGCCGGGGCCGGGGAGCTGTTTTTT
.	once	TRBV15	TRBJ2-7	CATSRDPASEQYF	TGTGCCACCAGCAGAGATCCAGCGTCCGAGCAGTACTTC
TRBD1	.	TRBV29-1	TRBJ1-2	CSVVWGIGGGRTYGYTF	TGCAGCGTTGTATGGGGAATAGGAGGGGGCAGGACTTATGGCTACACCTTC
TRBD2	.	TRBV7-8	TRBJ2-1	CASSLVVGLAGPAGEQFF	TGTGCCAGCAGCTTAGTAGTCGGACTAGCGGGACCGGCAGGTGAGCAGTTCTTC
TRBD1	once	TRBV28	TRBJ1-2	CASSFVDRSGSYGYTF	TGTGCCAGCAGTTTTGTGGACAGGTCTGGGAGCTATGGCTACACCTTC
TRBD1	.	TRBV2	TRBJ1-2	CASSVRGANYGYTF	TGTGCCAGCAGTGTCAGGGGGGCTAACTATGGCTACACCTTC
.	.	TRBV27	TRBJ1-6	CASSTRSYNSPLHF	TGTGCCAGCAGTACACGCTCCTATAATTCACCCCTCCACTTT
.	.	TRBV27	TRBJ1-1	CASTRVGGLNTEAFF	TGTGCCAGCACCAGAGTGGGGGGGCTGAACACTGAAGCTTTCTTT
.	.	TRBV18	TRBJ2-2	CASSPHPGHRTGELFF	TGTGCCAGCTCACCCCATCCGGGACACCGCACCGGGGAGCTGTTTTTT
TRBD2	.	TRBV9	TRBJ2-3	CASSVRTSGSPTSTDTQYF	TGTGCCAGCAGCGTCCGGACTAGCGGGAGTCCTACTAGCACAGATACGCAGTATTTT
TRBD2	.	TRBV7-6	TRBJ2-1	CASSLGGWREGQHEQFF	TGTGCCAGCAGCTTAGGGGGATGGAGGGAGGGCCAACATGAGCAGTTCTTC
.	.	TRBV28	TRBJ2-7	CASNLRGTSNEQYF	TGTGCCAGCAACCTCCGGGGGACGTCCAACGAGCAGTACTTC
TRBD1	.	TRBV2	TRBJ1-2	CASSDATGGEANYGYTF	TGTGCCAGCAGTGACGCGACAGGGGGAGAGGCTAACTATGGCTACACCTTC
.	.	TRBV1	TRBJ2-1	CTSGSTSWTYNEQFF	TGCACCAGCGGTTCGACTAGCTGGACCTACAATGAGCAGTTCTTC
TRBD2	.	TRBV7-2	TRBJ2-1	CASSLVPQLAGVNEQFF	TGTGCCAGCAGCTTAGTACCCCAACTAGCGGGAGTCAATGAGCAGTTCTTC